This T cell receptor (beta chain) was captured in a study of T cells in Graves' hyperthyroidism and ophthalmopathy. Study at large: Peripheral blood specimens were obtained at initial diagnosis, prior to any treatment.

Concerning this clonotype: Its cognate antigen is unknown.

TCR beta CDR3 regions were amplified from RNA transcripts. The HTBI primer set was used in a first-round RT-PCR of the TCR CDR3. From the multiplex PCR reads, TCRdb called clonotypes with MiXCR, one entry per CDR3 protein. The profile shows a few hundred thousand distinct CDR3 sequences, approximately 15% of them singletons. Exclusion followed for patients with uncontrolled infection, other autoimmune disease, pregnancy or lactation. Together with thyroid ultrasound, orbital computed tomography, serum thyroxine and TRAb, clinical symptoms were used for diagnoses. General study results and limits: Among thyroid clonotypes expanded above 0.001, most also appeared in blood.

The TCR was taken from a woman aged 40 to 50 with Graves' ophthalmopathy. Sequenced sample: blood.

The CDR3 loop reads CASRGGGNNSPLHF. DNA of the CDR3: TGTGCCAGCAGGGGAGGGGGCAATAATTCACCCCTCCACTTT. The chain is built from TRBV6-1 and TRBJ1-6, with TRBD1 identical over 7 bases. CDR3 length: 14 amino acids. The trim removed 6 bases at V and 5 bases at J, leaving 4 bases unmatched. Germline-derived CDR1 and CDR2 are MNHNS and SASEGT.